The present TCR beta chain was sequenced within a study of T cell responses to AZD1222 COVID-19 vaccine. Clones were sequenced by immunoSEQ multiplex PCR, and TCRdb holds only the in-frame ones, with some missing. The repertoire has 100,000 to 150,000 clones, roughly 90% of them found once; the top ten carry under 1.2%. V was trimmed by 5 bases and J by 4 bases, leaving 23 bases between them. The CDR3 covers 17 residues. The V gene's germline CDR1 is SNHLY and CDR2 FYNNEI. The TCR originated in an adult who received the AZD1222 COVID-19 vaccine. This sample comprised peripheral blood, obtained 28 days after the second AZD1222 dose. This chain uses TRBV2 with TRBJ1-1, with D possibly matching TRBD1 (5 bases). The CDR3 reads CASSFGAIGAVPTEAFF. As DNA, the CDR3 is TGTGCCAGCAGTTTTGGGGCGATTGGGGCGGTCCCCACTGAAGCTTTCTTT.